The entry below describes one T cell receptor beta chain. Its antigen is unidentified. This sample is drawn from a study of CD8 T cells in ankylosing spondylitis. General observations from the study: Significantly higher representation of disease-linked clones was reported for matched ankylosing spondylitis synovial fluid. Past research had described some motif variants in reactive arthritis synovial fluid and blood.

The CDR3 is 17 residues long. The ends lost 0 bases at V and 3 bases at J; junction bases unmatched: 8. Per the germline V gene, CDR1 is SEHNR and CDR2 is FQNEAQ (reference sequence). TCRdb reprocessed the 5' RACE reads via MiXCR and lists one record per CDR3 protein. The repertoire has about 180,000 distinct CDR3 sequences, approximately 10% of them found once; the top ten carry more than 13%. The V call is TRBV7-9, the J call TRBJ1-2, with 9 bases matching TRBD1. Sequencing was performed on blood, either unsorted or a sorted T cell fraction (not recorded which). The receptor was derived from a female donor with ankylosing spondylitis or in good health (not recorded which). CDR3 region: CASSLAGQGPYDYGYTF. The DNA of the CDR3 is TGTGCCAGCAGCTTAGCTGGACAGGGGCCGTACGACTATGGCTACACCTTC. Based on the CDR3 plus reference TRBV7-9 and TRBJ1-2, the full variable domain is DTGVSQNPRHKITKRGQNVTFRCDPISEHNRLYWYRQTLGQGPEFLTYFQNEAQLEKSRLLSDRFSAERPKGSFSTLEIQRTEQGDSAMYLCASSLAGQGPYDYGYTFGSGTRLTVV.